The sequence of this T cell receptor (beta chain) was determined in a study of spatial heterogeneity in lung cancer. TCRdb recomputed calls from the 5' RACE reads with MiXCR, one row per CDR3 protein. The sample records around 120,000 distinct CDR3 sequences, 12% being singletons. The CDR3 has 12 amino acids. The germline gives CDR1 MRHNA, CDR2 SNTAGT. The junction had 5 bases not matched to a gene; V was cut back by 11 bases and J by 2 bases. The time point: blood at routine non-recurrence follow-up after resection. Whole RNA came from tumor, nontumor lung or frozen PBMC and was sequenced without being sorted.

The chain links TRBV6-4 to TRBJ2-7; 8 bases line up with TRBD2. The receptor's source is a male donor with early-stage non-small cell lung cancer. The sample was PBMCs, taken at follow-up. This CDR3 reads CAPRGGAYEQYF. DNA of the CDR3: TGTGCCCCCCGGGGGGGAGCCTACGAGCAGTACTTC.